This T cell receptor (beta chain) was retrieved from a study of T cells in Graves' hyperthyroidism and ophthalmopathy. Study details: Blood was drawn when the patient was first diagnosed and still untreated. General study points: Ophthalmopathy was predicted by the model a median of approximately 6 months ahead of onset.

The V and J ends lost 6 bases and 6 bases respectively, with 16 bases between them. There are 13 residues in the CDR3. Germline V gene lookup returns CDR1 SGHRS and CDR2 YFSETQ. Using RNA transcripts as the source, TCR beta CDR3 regions were amplified. TCR CDR3 regions were first amplified by RT-PCR with HTBI primers. TCRdb analysed the multiplex PCR reads with MiXCR anew, one entry per CDR3 protein. The sample holds over 300,000 distinct CDR3 sequences, approximately 13% seen once. The sample holds many counts of this clonotype. What it binds is unknown. Under 3 months was the duration of disease in ophthalmopathy patients, who also had a Clinical Activity Score of at least 3 and a NOSPECS grade of at least 4.

V gene TRBV5-1 combines with J gene TRBJ2-7; D is perhaps TRBD1 (5 bases). The clonotype was recovered from a woman aged 35 to 49 with Graves' ophthalmopathy. The sample was blood. The CDR3 region is CASNRDGAGEQYF. For the CDR3, the DNA is TGCGCCAGCAACCGCGATGGGGCAGGCGAGCAGTACTTC. The complete variable domain, with remaining parts taken from reference TRBV5-1 and TRBJ2-7, reads KAGVTQTPRYLIKTRGQQVTLSCSPISGHRSVSWYQQTPGQGLQFLFEYFSETQRNKGNFPGRFSGRQFSNSRSEMNVSTLELGDSALYLCASNRDGAGEQYFGPGTRLTVT.